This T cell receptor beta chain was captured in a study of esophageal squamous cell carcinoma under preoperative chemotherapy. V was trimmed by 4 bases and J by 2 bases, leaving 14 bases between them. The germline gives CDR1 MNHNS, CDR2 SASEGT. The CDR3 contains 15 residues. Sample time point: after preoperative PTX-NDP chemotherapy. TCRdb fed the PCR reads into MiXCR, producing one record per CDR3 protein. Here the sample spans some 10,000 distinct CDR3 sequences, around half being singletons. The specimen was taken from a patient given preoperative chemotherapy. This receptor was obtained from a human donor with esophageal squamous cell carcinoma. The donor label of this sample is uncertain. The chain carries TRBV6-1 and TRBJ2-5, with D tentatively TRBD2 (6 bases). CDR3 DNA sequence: TGTGCCAGCAGTGTCGGGACTCTCCCACAAGAGACCCAGTACTTC. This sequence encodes CASSVGTLPQETQYF.